The 14 T cell receptor beta chains below come from one sample, sequenced in a study of long-term antiretroviral therapy in people with HIV. The libraries were made with immunoSEQ v3.0 at survey level. TCRdb's copy holds only in-frame clones and misses some; the assay was immunoSEQ multiplex PCR. The sample carries about 13,000 clones, just over 75% recorded once. The sample was unsorted PBMCs, taken 1.3 years before starting antiretroviral therapy. The receptors were gathered from a man aged 35-49 years with HIV.

The gene calls are TRBV19 and TRBJ1-4; D not resolved. The length of the CDR3 is 15 residues. Trimming left V 2 bases short and J 8 bases short, with 15 bases between. Germline lookup yields CDR1 LNHDA and CDR2 SQIVND (reference sequence). The CDR3 is CASSIRGNGEEKLFF. Here the CDR3 DNA reads TGTGCCAGTAGTATACGAGGGAACGGAGAGGAAAAACTGTTTTTT.

This chain connects TRBV14 to TRBJ2-7; D is unclear. The CDR3 extends over 15 amino acids. Germline CDR1 SGHDN, CDR2 FVKESK. V was cut by 1 base and J by 1 base, with 11 bases left in between. The CDR3 is CASSQAWAPSYEQYF. The CDR3 DNA reads as TGTGCCAGCAGCCAAGCCTGGGCCCCTTCCTACGAGCAGTACTTC.

The genes are TRBV27 and TRBJ2-1; no clear D gene. V lost 5 bases to trimming and J lost 8 bases, with 7 bases between them. CDR1 and CDR2 (germline): MNHEY, SMNVEV (reference sequence). The CDR3 runs to 11 residues. CDR3 amino acids: CASSQSDEQFF. The CDR3 region has the DNA TGTGCCAGCAGTCAAAGCGATGAGCAGTTCTTC.

The rearrangement links TRBV27 to TRBJ1-3, with D hard to call. The CDR3 totals 13 residues. Germline V gives CDR1 MNHEY, CDR2 SMNVEV (reference sequence). V dropped 6 bases and J dropped 0 bases, with 6 bases sitting between them. The CDR3 here is CASRGFSGNTIYF. The CDR3 region has the DNA TGTGCCAGCAGGGGGTTCTCTGGAAACACCATATATTTT.

This clone has just one count. This chain joins TRBV18 and TRBJ1-2, with D uncertain. V shed 2 bases and J shed 7 bases, with 8 bases lying between them. CDR1 and CDR2 (germline): KGHSH, LQKENI. The CDR3 consists of 12 residues. The CDR3 bases are TGTGCCAGCTCACCATCGGATATTGGCTACACCTTC. It is translated as CASSPSDIGYTF.

This chain uses TRBV7-8 with TRBJ2-2; weak D call: TRBD1 (6 bases). CDR3 size: 16 residues. The germline V and J ends were trimmed by 5 bases and 6 bases, with 19 bases remaining between them. Germline CDR1 SGHVS, CDR2 FQNEAQ. This chain's CDR3 is CASSPSDRRPSGELFF. The CDR3, as DNA: TGTGCCAGCAGCCCGAGTGACAGGCGTCCCTCCGGGGAGCTGTTTTTT.

This clone was counted a single time. The chain recombines TRBV5-5 with TRBJ1-5, with 12 positions matching TRBD1. J gave up 4 bases and V 4 bases, and 12 bases lay outside the gene matches. The germline gives CDR1 SGHKS, CDR2 YYEKEE (reference sequence). There are 18 residues in the CDR3. The CDR3 sequence: CASSPRGTGGEGNQPQHF. The CDR3 DNA follows: TGTGCCAGCAGCCCCCGAGGGACAGGGGGCGAGGGTAATCAGCCCCAGCATTTT.

This sequence joins TRBV10-3 and TRBJ1-2, with 12 bases fitting TRBD1. Germline CDR1 and CDR2: ENHRY and SYGVKD. The CDR3 spans 17 residues. Trimming cost V 3 bases and J 8 bases; bases outside gene matches: 13. The chain's CDR3 is CAISDRGPGTGGAGYTF. In nucleotides, the CDR3 is TGTGCCATCAGTGACCGCGGGCCCGGGACAGGGGGCGCAGGCTACACCTTC.

The rearrangement joins TRBV7-3 to TRBJ2-1; 10 bases map to TRBD1. Germline loops: CDR1 SGHTA, CDR2 FQGTGA. Trimming cost V 3 bases and J 7 bases; bases outside gene matches: 6. This CDR3 region has 15 residues. CDR3 DNA: TGTGCCAGCAGCTTGCGACAGGGGGCGATGAATGAGCAGTTCTTC. The encoded protein is CASSLRQGAMNEQFF.

This chain uses TRBV11-3 with TRBJ2-6, with 8 bases aligning to TRBD1. Germline loops: CDR1 SGHNT, CDR2 YENEEA. Germline trimming cut 5 bases from V and 0 bases from J; bases unmatched to any gene: 12. The CDR3 is 19 residues long. The CDR3, as DNA: TGTGCCAGCAGCACCGAGGGACGGACAGGGCCCTCTGGGGCCAACGTCCTGACTTTC. Amino acids: CASSTEGRTGPSGANVLTF.

The rearrangement joins TRBV6-5 to TRBJ2-1; tentatively, D is TRBD2 (7 bases). Germline loops: CDR1 MNHEY, CDR2 SVGAGI. The CDR3 totals 15 residues. V was trimmed by 5 bases and J by 1 base, leaving 12 bases between them. CDR3 in amino acids: CASSPGGLSYNEQFF. CDR3 in DNA: TGTGCCAGCAGTCCCGGGGGGCTTTCCTACAATGAGCAGTTCTTC.

This chain connects TRBV4-1 to TRBJ1-6; no clear D. Germline V gives CDR1 MGHRA, CDR2 YSYEKL. Trimming left V 0 bases short and J 0 bases short, with 18 bases between. This CDR3 comprises 20 residues. The CDR3 reads CASSQDTPRGTSSYNSPLHF. In nucleotides, the CDR3 is TGCGCCAGCAGCCAAGATACCCCCCGGGGAACTAGCTCCTATAATTCACCCCTCCACTTT.

The chain uses TRBV5-1 and TRBJ1-1; weak D call: TRBD1 (5 bases). The length of the CDR3 is 14 residues. Germline assignment: CDR1 SGHRS and CDR2 YFSETQ. V lost 2 bases, J lost 3 bases, and 11 bases lay in between. The CDR3 nucleotides are TGCGCCAGCAGCTTATCAGGGTTTGACACTGAAGCTTTCTTT. It codes for CASSLSGFDTEAFF.

This chain joins TRBV5-1 and TRBJ1-1, with a possible D match to TRBD1 (6 bases). CDR3 length: 14 residues. From germline, CDR1 is SGHRS and CDR2 YFSETQ. The V end lost 0 bases, the J end lost 6 bases, and 12 bases lay between the germline ends. CDR3 coding DNA: TGCGCCAGCAGCTTGGGAGGGGGGGCCTCTGAAGCTTTCTTT. This codes for CASSLGGGASEAFF.